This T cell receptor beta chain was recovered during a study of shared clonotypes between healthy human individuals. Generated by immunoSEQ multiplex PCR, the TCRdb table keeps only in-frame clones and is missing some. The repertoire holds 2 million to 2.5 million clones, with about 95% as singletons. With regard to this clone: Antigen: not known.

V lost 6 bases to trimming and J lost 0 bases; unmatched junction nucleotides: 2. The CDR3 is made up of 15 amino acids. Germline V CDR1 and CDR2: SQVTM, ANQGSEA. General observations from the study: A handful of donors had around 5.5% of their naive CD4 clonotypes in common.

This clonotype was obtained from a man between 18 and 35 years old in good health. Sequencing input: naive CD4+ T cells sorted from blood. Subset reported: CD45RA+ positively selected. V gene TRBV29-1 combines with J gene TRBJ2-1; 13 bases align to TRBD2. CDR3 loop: CSVLAGGTSYNEQFF. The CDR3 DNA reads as TGCAGCGTACTAGCGGGAGGGACCTCCTACAATGAGCAGTTCTTC.